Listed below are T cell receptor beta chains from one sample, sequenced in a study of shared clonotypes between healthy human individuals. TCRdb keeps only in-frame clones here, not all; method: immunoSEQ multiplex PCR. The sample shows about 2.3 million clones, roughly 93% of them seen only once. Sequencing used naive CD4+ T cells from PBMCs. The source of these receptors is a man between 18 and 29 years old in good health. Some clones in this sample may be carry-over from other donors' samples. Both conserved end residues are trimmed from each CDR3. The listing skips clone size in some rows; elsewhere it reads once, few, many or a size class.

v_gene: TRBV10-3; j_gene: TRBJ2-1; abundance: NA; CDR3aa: AISESRRLPSSYNEQF
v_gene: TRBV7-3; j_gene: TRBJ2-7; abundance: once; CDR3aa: ASSLGGLREQY
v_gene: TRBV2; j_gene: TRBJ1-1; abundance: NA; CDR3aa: ASSAGTGVPNTEAF
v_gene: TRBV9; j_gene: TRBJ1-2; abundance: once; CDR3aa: ASSVGGPQSYGYT
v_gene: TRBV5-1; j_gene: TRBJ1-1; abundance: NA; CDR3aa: ASSLGFMNTEAF
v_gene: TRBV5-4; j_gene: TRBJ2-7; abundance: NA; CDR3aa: ASSTTGRLGEQY
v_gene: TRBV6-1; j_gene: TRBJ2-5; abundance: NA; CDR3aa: ASSEALAGTWETQY
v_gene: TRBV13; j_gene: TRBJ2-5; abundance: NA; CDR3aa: ASSTFAGQETQY
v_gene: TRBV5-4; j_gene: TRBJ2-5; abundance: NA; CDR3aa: ASSLWEGSQETQY
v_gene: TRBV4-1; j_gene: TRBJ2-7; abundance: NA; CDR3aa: ASSQVLAGGGQY
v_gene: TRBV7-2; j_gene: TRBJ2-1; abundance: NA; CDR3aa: ASSPGNSYNEQF
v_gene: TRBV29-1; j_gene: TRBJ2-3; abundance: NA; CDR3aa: SAHSGADTQY
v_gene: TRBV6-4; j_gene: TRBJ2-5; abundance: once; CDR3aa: ARIIGTEPVRTQY
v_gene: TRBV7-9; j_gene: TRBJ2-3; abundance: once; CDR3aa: ASSLRASLRTDTQY
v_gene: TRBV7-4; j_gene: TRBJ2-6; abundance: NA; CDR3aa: ASSAYSSSQSRANVLT
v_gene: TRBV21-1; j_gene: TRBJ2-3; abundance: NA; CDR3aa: ASRERLSTSTDTQY
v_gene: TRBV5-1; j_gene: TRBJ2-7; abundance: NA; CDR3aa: ASSEGGAYEQY
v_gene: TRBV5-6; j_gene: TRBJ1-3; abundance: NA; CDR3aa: ASSSGTASGNTIY
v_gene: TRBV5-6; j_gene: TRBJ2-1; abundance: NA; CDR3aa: ASSLVEWRQLIGEQF
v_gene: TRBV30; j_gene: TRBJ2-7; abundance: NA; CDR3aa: ACHAELNNEQY
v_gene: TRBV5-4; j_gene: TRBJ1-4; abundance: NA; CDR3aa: ASSFGGMNEKLF
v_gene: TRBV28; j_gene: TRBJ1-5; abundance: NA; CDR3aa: ASSPGQGVVGNQPQH
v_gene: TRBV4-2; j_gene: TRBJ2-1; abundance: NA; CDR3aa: ASSQDSTSGKRNEQF
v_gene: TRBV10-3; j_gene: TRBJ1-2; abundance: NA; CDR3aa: AISESLRGDYGYT
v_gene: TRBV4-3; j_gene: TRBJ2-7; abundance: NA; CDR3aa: ASSQEWRVGEQY
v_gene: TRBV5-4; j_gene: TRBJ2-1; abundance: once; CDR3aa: ASSLDKGTEQF
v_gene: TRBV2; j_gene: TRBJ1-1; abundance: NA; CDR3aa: ASSNSTEWAMNTEAF
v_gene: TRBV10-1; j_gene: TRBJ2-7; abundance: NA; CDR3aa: ASSRQGGGEQY
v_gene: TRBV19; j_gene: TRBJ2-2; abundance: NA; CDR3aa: ASSIQDGGELF
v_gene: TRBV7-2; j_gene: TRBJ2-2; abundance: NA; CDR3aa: ASSLLGAGELF
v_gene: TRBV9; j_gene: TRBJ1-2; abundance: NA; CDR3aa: ASSVATGNYGYT
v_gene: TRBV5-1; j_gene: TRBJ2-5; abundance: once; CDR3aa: ASSLAQGQGQETQY
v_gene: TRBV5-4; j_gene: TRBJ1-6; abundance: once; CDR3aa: ASSLGTGVVNSPLH
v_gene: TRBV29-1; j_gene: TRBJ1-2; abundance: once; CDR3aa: SVYDTLNYGYT
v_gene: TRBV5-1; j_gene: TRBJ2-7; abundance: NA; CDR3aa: ASRVPGRGYEQY
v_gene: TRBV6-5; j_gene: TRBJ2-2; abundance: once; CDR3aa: ASSRQGPNTGELF
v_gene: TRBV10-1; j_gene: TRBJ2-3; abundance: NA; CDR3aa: ASSENPAADTQY
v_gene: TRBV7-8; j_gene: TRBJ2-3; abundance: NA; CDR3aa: ASSFPLITDTQY
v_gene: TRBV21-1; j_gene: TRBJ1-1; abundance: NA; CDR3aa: ASSKEARTGVTEAF
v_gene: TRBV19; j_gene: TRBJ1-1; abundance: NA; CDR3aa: ASSGTATAGGAF
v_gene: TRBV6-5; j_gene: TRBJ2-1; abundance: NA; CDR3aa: ASSLSKSYNEQF
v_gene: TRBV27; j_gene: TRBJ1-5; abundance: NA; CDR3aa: ASSPLPGQGRGNQPQH